This T cell receptor beta chain was captured by sequencing in a study of blood T cells in healthy people across ages. A second roughly 6 to 12 cycle PCR used barcoded and J-beta primers. TCRdb fed the 5' RACE reads into MiXCR, producing one record per CDR3 protein. The data hold hundreds of thousands of distinct CDR3 sequences, with roughly 24% observed a single time. These data were also reused for a study on T cells of mothers and their children.

Specimen: blood. This receptor was obtained from a boy younger than 18 in good health.

Here the CDR3 reads CATSRRRSYTDTQYF. DNA of the CDR3: TGTGCCACCAGCCGAAGGAGATCTTACACAGATACGCAGTATTTT. J is TRBJ2-3 and V is TRBV15; D uncertain. Trimming removed 5 bases from V and 2 bases from J, with 14 bases in between. The CDR3 is made up of 15 amino acids. Germline assignment: CDR1 LNHNV and CDR2 YYDKDF (reference sequence).